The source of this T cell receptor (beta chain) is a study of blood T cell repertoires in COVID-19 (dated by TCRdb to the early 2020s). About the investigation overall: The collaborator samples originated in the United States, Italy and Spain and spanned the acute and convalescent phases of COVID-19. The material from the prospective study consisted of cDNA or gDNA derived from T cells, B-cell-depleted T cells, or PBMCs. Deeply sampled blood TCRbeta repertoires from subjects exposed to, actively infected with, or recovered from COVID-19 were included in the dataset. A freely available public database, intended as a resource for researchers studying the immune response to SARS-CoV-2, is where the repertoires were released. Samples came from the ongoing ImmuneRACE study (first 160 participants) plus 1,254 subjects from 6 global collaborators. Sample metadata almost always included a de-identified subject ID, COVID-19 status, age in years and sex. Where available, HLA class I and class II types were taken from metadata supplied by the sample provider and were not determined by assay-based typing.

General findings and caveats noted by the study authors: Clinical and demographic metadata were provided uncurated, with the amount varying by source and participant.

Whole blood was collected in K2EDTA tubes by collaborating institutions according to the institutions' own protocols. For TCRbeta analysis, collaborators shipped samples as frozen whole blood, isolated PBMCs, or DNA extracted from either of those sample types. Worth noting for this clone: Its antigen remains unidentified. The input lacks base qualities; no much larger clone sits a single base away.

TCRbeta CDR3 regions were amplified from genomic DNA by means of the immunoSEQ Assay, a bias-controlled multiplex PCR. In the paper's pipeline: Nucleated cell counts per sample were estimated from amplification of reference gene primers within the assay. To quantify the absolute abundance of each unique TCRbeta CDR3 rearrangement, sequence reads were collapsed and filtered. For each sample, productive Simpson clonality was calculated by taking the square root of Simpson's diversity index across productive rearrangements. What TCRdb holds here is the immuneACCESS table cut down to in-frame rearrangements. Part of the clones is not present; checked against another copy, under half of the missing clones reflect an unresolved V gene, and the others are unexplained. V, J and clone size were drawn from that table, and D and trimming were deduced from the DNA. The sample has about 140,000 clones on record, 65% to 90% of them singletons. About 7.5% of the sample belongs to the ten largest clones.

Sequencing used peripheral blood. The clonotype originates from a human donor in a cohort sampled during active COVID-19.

The DNA is TGTGCCATCAGTGAGGGACTAGCGGGAGCGAGCTCCTACAATGAGCAGTTCTTC. Translated, it reads CAISEGLAGASSYNEQFF. In this chain, TRBV10-3 is recombined with TRBJ2-1; TRBD2 lines up with 13 middle nucleotides. Germline trimming amounts to 2 bases on V and 0 bases on J, with 4 as the count of junction bases outside the gene matches. There are 18 amino acids in the CDR3, from cysteine to phenylalanine inclusive. This entry keeps only the CDR3 DNA: 54 bases, framed from base 1. Per the germline V gene, ENHRY is the CDR1 and SYGVKD is the CDR2.